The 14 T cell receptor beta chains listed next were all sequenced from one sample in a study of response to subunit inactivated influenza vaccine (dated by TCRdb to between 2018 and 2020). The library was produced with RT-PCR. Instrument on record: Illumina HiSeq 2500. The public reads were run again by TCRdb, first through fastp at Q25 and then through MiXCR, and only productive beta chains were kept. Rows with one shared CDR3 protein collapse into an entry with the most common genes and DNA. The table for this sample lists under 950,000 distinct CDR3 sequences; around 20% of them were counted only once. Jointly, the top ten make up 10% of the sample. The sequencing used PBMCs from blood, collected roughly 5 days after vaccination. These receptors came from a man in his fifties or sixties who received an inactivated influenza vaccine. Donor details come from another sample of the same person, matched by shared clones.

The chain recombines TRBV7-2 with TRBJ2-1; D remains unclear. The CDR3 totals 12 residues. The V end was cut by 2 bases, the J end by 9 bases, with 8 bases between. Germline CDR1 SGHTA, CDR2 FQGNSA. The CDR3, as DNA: TGTGCCAGCAGCTTAAGCTTCGGTGAGCAGTTCTTC. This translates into CASSLSFGEQFF. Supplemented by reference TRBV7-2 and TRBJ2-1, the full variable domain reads GAGVSQSPSNKVTEKGKDVELRCDPISGHTALYWYRQSLGQGLEFLIYFQGNSAPDKSGLPSDRFSAERTGGSVSTLTIQRTQQEDSAVYLCASSLSFGEQFFGPGTRLTVL.

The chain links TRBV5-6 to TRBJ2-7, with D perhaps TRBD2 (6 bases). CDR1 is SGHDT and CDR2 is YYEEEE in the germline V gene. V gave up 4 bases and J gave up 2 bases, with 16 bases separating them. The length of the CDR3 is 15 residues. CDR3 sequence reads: CASSHTGTYTYEQYF. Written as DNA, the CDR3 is TGTGCCAGCAGCCACACCGGGACTTACACCTACGAGCAGTACTTC. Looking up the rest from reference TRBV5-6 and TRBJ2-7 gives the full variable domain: DAGVTQSPTHLIKTRGQQVTLRCSPKSGHDTVSWYQQALGQGPQFIFQYYEEEERQRGNFPDRFSGHQFPNYSSELNVNALLLGDSALYLCASSHTGTYTYEQYFGPGTRLTVT.

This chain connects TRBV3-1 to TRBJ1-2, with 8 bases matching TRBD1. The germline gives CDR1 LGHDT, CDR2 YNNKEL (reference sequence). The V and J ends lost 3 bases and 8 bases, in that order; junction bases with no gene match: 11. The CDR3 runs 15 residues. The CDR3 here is CASSHAGQGSGGYTF. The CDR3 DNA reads TGTGCCAGCAGCCATGCTGGACAGGGATCGGGAGGCTACACCTTC.

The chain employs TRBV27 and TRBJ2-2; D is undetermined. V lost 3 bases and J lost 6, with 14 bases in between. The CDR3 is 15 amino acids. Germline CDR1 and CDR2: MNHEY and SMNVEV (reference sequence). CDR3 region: CASSFSLRRAGELFF. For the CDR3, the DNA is TGTGCCAGCAGTTTTTCACTCCGAAGGGCCGGGGAGCTGTTTTTT.

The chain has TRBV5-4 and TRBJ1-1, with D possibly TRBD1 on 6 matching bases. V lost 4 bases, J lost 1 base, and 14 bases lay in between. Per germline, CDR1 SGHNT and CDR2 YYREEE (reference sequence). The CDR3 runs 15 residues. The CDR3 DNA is TGTGCCAGCAGCCGCCGGGGGGCAAGGAACACTGAAGCTTTCTTT. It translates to CASSRRGARNTEAFF.

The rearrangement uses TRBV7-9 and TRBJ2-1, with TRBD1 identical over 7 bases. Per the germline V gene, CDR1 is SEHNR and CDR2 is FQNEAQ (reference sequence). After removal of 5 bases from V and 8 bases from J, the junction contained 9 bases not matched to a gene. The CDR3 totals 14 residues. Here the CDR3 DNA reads TGTGCCAGCAGCATAGGACAGGTTTACGATGAGCAGTTCTTC. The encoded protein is CASSIGQVYDEQFF.

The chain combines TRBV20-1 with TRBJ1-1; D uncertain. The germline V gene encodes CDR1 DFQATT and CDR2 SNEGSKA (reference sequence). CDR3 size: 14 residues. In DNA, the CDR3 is TGCAGCCAACTCGAGGGCCGGTCGGGCACTGAAGCTTTCTTT. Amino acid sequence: CSQLEGRSGTEAFF.

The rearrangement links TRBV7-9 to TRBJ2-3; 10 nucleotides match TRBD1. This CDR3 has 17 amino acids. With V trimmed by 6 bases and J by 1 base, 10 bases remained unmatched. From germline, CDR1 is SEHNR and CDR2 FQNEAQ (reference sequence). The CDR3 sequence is CASSPSRDRGGTDTQYF. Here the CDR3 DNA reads TGTGCCAGCAGTCCATCCCGGGACAGGGGCGGCACAGATACGCAGTATTTT.

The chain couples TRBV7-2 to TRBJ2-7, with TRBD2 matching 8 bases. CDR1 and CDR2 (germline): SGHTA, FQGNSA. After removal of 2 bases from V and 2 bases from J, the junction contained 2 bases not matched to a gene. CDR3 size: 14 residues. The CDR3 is CASSLNGRAYEQYF. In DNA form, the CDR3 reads TGTGCCAGCAGCTTAAACGGGAGGGCCTACGAGCAGTACTTC.

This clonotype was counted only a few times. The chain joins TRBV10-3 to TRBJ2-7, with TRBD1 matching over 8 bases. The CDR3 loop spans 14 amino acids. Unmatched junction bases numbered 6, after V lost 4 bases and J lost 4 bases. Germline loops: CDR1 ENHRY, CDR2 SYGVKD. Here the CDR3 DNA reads TGTGCCATCAGTGTAGGGCAGGGGGCATACGAGCAGTACTTC. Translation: CAISVGQGAYEQYF.

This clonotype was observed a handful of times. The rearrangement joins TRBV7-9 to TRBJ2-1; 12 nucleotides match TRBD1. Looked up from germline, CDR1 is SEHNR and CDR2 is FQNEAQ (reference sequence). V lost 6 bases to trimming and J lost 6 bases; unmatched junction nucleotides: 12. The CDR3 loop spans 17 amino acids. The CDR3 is CASRQTTGTGGINEQFF. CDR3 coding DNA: TGTGCCAGCAGGCAAACTACCGGGACAGGGGGCATCAATGAGCAGTTCTTC.

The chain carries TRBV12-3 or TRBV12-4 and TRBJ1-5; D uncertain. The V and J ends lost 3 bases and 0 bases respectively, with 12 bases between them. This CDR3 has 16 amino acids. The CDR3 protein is CASSLGLSVSNQPQHF. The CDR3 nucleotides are TGTGCCAGCAGTTTGGGCCTTTCGGTTAGCAATCAGCCCCAGCATTTT.

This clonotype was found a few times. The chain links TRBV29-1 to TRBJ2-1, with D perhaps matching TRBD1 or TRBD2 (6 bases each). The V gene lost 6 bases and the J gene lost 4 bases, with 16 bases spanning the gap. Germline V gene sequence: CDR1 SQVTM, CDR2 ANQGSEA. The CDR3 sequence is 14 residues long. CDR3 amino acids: CSVVWGANYNEQFF. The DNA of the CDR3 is TGCAGCGTCGTGTGGGGGGCAAATTACAATGAGCAGTTCTTC.

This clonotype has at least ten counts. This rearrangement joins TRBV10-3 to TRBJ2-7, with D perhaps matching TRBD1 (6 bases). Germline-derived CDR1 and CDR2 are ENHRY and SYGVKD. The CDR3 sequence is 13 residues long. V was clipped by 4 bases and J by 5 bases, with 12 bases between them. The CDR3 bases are TGTGCCATCAGTGTCCAACAGGGCCACGAGCAGTACTTC. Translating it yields CAISVQQGHEQYF.